These 2 T cell receptor beta chains originate from one sample sequenced in a study of blood T cell repertoires in COVID-19. TCRdb's table, derived via immunoSEQ multiplex PCR, lists solely in-frame clones and lacks some. The sample contains about 48,000 clones, 75% to 90% of which appear only once. Sequenced input: peripheral blood. The receptors stem from a human donor in a cohort sampled during active COVID-19. The donor label of this sample is uncertain.

The chain combines TRBV5-4 with TRBJ2-1, with 13 bases lining up with TRBD2. This CDR3 has 14 residues. With V trimmed by 4 bases and J by 7 bases, 2 bases remained unmatched. CDR1 is SGHNT, CDR2 YYREEE, per germline (reference sequence). CDR3: CASSAGLAGNEQFF. The CDR3 DNA reads TGTGCCAGCAGCGCGGGACTAGCGGGGAATGAGCAGTTCTTC. The full variable domain, completed using reference TRBV5-4 and TRBJ2-1, is ETGVTQSPTHLIKTRGQQVTLRCSSQSGHNTVSWYQQALGQGPQFIFQYYREEENGRGNFPPRFSGLQFPNYSSELNVNALELDDSALYLCASSAGLAGNEQFFGPGTRLTVL.

The rearrangement uses TRBV12-5 and TRBJ2-2; tentatively, D is TRBD1 (5 bases). In germline, CDR1 is LGHNT, CDR2 FRNRAP. Trimming removed 3 bases at V and 7 bases at J, with 9 bases between. The CDR3 runs to 13 residues. This CDR3 reads CASGFQGRGELFF. CDR3 in DNA: TGTGCTAGTGGTTTCCAGGGTCGCGGGGAGCTGTTTTTT.